This TCR beta chain appears in the sequencing data of a study of cytomegalovirus exposure and HLA in healthy donors. Study summary: Falling in the Caucasian-associated ancestry cluster were about 80% of under 500 genotyped donors.

V was cut by 4 bases and J by 10 bases, with 17 bases left in between. The CDR3 length is 14 residues. Germline V gene data show CDR1 as SGHTA and CDR2 as FQGNSA. The study ran its PCR with 60 Vbeta and 13 Jbeta primers. Sequencing was performed with immunoSEQ multiplex PCR; in TCRdb, only in-frame clones are kept and a portion is missing. Of roughly 160,000 clones listed, roughly 77% are singletons. The chain joins TRBV7-2 to TRBJ2-1, with D perhaps matching TRBD2 (5 bases). This TCR came from a man aged 45 to 65 in good health and CMV-seropositive. The sequenced sample was PBMCs. CDR3 in amino acids: CASSSDAGAREQFF. For the CDR3, the DNA is TGTGCCAGCAGCTCCGATGCGGGCGCCCGGGAGCAGTTCTTC.